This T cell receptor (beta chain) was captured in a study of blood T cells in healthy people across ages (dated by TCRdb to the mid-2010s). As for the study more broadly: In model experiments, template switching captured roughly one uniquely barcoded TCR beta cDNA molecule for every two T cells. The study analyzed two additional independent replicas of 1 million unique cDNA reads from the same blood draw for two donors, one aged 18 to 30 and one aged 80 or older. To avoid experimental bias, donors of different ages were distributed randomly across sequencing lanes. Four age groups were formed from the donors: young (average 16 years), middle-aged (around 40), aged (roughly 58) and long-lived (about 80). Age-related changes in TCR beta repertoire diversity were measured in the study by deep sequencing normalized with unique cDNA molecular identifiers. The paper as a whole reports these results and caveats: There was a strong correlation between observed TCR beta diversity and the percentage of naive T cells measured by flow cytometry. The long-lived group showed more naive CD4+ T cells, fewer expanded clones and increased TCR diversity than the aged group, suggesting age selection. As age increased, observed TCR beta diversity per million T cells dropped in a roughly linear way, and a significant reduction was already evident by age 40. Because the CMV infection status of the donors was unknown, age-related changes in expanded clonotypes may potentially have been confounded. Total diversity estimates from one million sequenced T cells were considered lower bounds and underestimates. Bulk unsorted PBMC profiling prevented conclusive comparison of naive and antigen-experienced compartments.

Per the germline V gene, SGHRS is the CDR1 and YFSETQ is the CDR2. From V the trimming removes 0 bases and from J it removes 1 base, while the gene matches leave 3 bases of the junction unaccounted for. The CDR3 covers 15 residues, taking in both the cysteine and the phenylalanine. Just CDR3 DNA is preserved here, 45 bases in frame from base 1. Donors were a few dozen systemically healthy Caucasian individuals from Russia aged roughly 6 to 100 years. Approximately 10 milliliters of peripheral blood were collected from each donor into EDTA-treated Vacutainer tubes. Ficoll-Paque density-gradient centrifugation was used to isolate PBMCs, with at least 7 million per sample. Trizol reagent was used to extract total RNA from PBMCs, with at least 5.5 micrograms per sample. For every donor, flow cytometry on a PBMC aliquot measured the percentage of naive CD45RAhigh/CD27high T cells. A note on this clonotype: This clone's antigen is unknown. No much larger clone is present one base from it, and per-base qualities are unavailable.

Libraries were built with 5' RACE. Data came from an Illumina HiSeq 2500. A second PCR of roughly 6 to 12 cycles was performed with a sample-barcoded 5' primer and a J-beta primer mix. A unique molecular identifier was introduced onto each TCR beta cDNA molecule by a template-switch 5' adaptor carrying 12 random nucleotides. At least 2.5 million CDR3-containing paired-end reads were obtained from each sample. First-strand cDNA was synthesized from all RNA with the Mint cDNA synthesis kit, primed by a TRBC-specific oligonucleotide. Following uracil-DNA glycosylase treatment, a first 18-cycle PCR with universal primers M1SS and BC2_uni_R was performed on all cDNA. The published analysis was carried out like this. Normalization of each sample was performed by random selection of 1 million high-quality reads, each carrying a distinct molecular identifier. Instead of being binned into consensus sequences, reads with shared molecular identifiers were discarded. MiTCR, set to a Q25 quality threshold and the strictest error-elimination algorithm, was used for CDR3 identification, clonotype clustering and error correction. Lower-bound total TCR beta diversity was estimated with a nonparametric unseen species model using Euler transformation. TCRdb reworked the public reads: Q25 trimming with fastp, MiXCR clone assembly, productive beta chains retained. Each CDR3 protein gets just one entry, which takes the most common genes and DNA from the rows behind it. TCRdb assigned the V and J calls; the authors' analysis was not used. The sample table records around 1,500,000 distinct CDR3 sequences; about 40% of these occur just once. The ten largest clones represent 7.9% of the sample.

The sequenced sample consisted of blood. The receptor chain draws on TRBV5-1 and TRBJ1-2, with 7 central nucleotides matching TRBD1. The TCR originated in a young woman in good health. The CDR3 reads CASSLVQGDNYGYTF. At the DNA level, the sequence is TGCGCCAGCAGCTTGGTCCAGGGGGATAACTATGGCTACACCTTC.